Each of the 22 T cell receptor beta chains below was sequenced from the same sample in a study of T cell responses to AZD1222 COVID-19 vaccine. Only in-frame clones appear in the TCRdb table, and some are missing; sequencing was by immunoSEQ multiplex PCR. Among more than 95,000 clones listed, around 91% were seen once. The source material was peripheral blood, sampled on day 0 of AZD1222 vaccination. The receptors here all came from an adult in good health.

This clone occurred once. The V call is TRBV18, the J call TRBJ1-4; unclear D gene. The germline V gene has CDR1 KGHSH and CDR2 LQKENI. Trimming removed 2 bases from V and 0 bases from J, with 13 bases in between. The CDR3 totals 17 residues. CDR3 protein: CASSPWGLGATNEKLFF. CDR3 DNA: TGTGCCAGCTCACCATGGGGTCTTGGGGCAACTAATGAAAAACTGTTTTTT.

This rearrangement joins TRBV12-3 or TRBV12-4 to TRBJ2-2, with D unresolved. This CDR3 has 13 residues. The V end lost 5 bases, the J end lost 5 bases, and 9 bases lay between the germline ends. The CDR3: CASSRGQTGELFF. The CDR3 coding sequence is TGTGCCAGCAGTCGTGGGCAAACCGGGGAGCTGTTTTTT.

The CDR3 region is CSASAGLPSRPYNEQFF. The CDR3 DNA sequence: TGCAGTGCTAGTGCAGGGCTCCCCTCGAGGCCCTACAATGAGCAGTTCTTC. The chain recombines TRBV20-1 with TRBJ2-1; tentatively, D is TRBD1 (5 bases). With 3 bases removed from V and 2 bases from J, the gap between germline ends came to 20 bases. The CDR3 loop spans 17 amino acids. In germline, CDR1 is DFQATT, CDR2 SNEGSKA (reference sequence).

CDR3 coding DNA: TGTGCCATACAATGGGGTTCTAGCGGGGGGGTCCAAGAGACCCAGTACTTC. It is translated as CAIQWGSSGGVQETQYF. The chain couples TRBV10-3 to TRBJ2-5; 12 nucleotides line up with TRBD2. Trimming took 9 bases from V and 1 from J; bases not matched to a gene: 12. This CDR3 spans 17 amino acids. Germline V gene lookup returns CDR1 ENHRY and CDR2 SYGVKD.

This chain connects TRBV2 to TRBJ2-3, with D perhaps being TRBD1 or TRBD2 (5 bases each). Germline V lookup: CDR1 SNHLY, CDR2 FYNNEI. Trimming stripped 2 bases from V and 6 bases from J, with 15 bases between. CDR3 length equals 15 residues. This chain's CDR3 is CASSENGSGTDTQYF. The CDR3 bases are TGTGCCAGCAGTGAAAACGGTTCGGGGACGGATACGCAGTATTTT.

The table lists this clone with a count of one. This sequence joins TRBV18 and TRBJ2-6; D gene uncertain. V was pared by 4 bases and J by 4 bases, with 11 bases between. Germline V gene data show CDR1 as KGHSH and CDR2 as LQKENI. CDR3 length: 15 residues. The CDR3 DNA reads TGTGCCAGCTCACTGGTCGTGGCGGGGGCCAACGTCCTGACTTTC. Protein: CASSLVVAGANVLTF. Variable domain in full (rest from reference TRBV18 and TRBJ2-6): NAGVMQNPRHLVRRRGQEARLRCSPMKGHSHVYWYRQLPEEGLKFMVYLQKENIIDESGMPKERFSAEFPKEGPSILRIQQVVRGDSAAYFCASSLVVAGANVLTFGAGSRLTVL.

This chain joins TRBV5-1 and TRBJ2-2, with 9 positions matching TRBD2. V shed 1 base and J 6 bases; nucleotides not matched to a gene: 7. The CDR3 runs 16 residues. The germline V gene encodes CDR1 SGHRS and CDR2 YFSETQ. The CDR3 is CASSLRSGGSPGELFF. The CDR3 DNA is TGCGCCAGCAGCTTGAGAAGCGGGGGGTCCCCCGGGGAGCTGTTTTTT.

The chain employs TRBV6-1 and TRBJ2-1; 10 bases are shared with TRBD2. V lost 0 bases to trimming and J lost 5 bases; unmatched junction nucleotides: 4. This CDR3 has 16 amino acids. CDR1 MNHNS and CDR2 SASEGT come from the germline V gene. The CDR3 bases are TGTGCCAGCAGTGAAGCAAAGGGACTAGCGAACAATGAGCAGTTCTTC. It yields the protein CASSEAKGLANNEQFF.

The J gene is TRBJ1-6, the V gene TRBV5-8, with 9 bases that match TRBD1. J lost 11 bases, V lost 3 bases, and 0 bases had no gene match. Germline V gives CDR1 SGHTS, CDR2 YDEGEE. This CDR3 comprises 12 residues. The DNA for the CDR3 is TGTGCCAGCAGCTGGACAGGGGCACCCCTCCACTTT. This sequence encodes CASSWTGAPLHF. Complete variable domain (other parts from reference TRBV5-8 and TRBJ1-6): EAGVTQSPTHLIKTRGQQATLRCSPISGHTSVYWYQQALGLGLQFLLWYDEGEERNRGNFPPRFSGRQFPNYSSELNVNALELEDSALYLCASSWTGAPLHFGNGTRLTVT.

The V gene is TRBV6-5, the J gene TRBJ1-2, with a possible D match to TRBD1 (6 bases). This CDR3 spans 13 amino acids. The V gene's germline CDR1 is MNHEY and CDR2 SVGAGI. V was shortened by 6 bases and J by 8 bases, with 16 bases between the two germline ends. The CDR3 region is CASSLTGGIGYTF. CDR3 nucleotide sequence: TGTGCCAGCAGCCTGACAGGCGGAATCGGCTACACCTTC.

The rearrangement links TRBV19 to TRBJ1-5; no definite D call. Germline assignment: CDR1 LNHDA and CDR2 SQIVND (reference sequence). CDR3 length: 12 residues. V shed 6 bases and J shed 4 bases, with 7 bases lying between them. The CDR3 bases are TGTGCCAGTAGGAGTGGGAATCAGCCCCAGCATTTT. Amino acid sequence: CASRSGNQPQHF.

The chain employs TRBV6-5 and TRBJ1-1; unclear D gene. Germline V gives CDR1 MNHEY, CDR2 SVGAGI. The CDR3 contains 13 residues. Trimming took 4 bases from V and 2 from J, leaving 8 bases between them. CDR3 sequence: CASSLNRNTEAFF. CDR3 coding DNA: TGTGCCAGCAGTTTAAACAGAAACACTGAAGCTTTCTTT.

J is TRBJ1-3 and V is TRBV9, with D tentatively TRBD1 (5 bases). This CDR3 region has 15 residues. In germline, CDR1 is SGDLS, CDR2 YYNGEE. The V end lost 2 bases, the J end lost 0 bases, and 9 bases lay between the germline ends. As DNA, the CDR3 is TGTGCCAGCAGCGTTGGACATATCTCTGGAAACACCATATATTTT. Protein sequence: CASSVGHISGNTIYF.

The V gene is TRBV5-1, the J gene TRBJ1-1; TRBD1 matches 12 bases. CDR1 is SGHRS, CDR2 YFSETQ, per germline. V shed 4 bases, J shed 6 bases, and the junction held 16 bases outside the gene matches. This CDR3 has 18 amino acids. The CDR3 bases are TGCGCCAGCAGCCCTGGCCGGGACAGGGGGCGGATCGGGGCTGAAGCTTTCTTT. Translating gives CASSPGRDRGRIGAEAFF.

J is TRBJ2-7 and V is TRBV11-2; 9 bases map to TRBD2. Germline values: CDR1 SGHAT, CDR2 FQNNGV. The CDR3 consists of 16 residues. With V trimmed by 4 bases and J by 2 bases, 9 bases remained unmatched. CDR3 nucleotides: TGTGCCAGCAGCTCACGACTAGCGGCATCGACCTACGAGCAGTACTTC. Translated, it gives CASSSRLAASTYEQYF.

This chain connects TRBV3-1 (or the pseudogene TRBV3-2) to TRBJ1-1; no definite D call. Germline assignment: CDR1 LGHDT and CDR2 YNNKEL (reference sequence). The CDR3 loop spans 15 amino acids. V lost 0 bases to trimming and J lost 1 base, with 9 bases between them. CDR3 sequence (DNA): TGTGCCAGCAGCCAAGACCCGCTGGGGAACACTGAAGCTTTCTTT. This translates into CASSQDPLGNTEAFF.

The chain has TRBV7-8 and TRBJ1-1; maybe TRBD1 (5 bases). V was pared by 1 base and J by 4 bases, with 7 bases between. Germline CDR1 is SGHVS and CDR2 is FQNEAQ. The CDR3 length is 13 residues. This CDR3 reads CASSLGGSTEAFF. DNA for the CDR3: TGTGCCAGCAGCTTAGGGGGGTCCACTGAAGCTTTCTTT.

The rearrangement uses TRBV9 and TRBJ2-3; tentatively, D is TRBD1 or TRBD2 (5 bases each). Trimming left V 0 bases short and J 3 bases short, with 11 bases between. This CDR3 is built from 15 residues. CDR1 and CDR2 (germline): SGDLS, YYNGEE. The CDR3: CASSVEGRTTDTQYF. CDR3 DNA: TGTGCCAGCAGCGTAGAGGGACGGACTACAGATACGCAGTATTTT.

V gene TRBV5-1 combines with J gene TRBJ2-7, with D perhaps matching TRBD1 (6 bases). CDR1 is SGHRS, CDR2 YFSETQ, per germline. The CDR3 is 14 amino acids. Trimming removed 1 base at V and 5 bases at J, with 13 bases between. CDR3 sequence (DNA): TGCGCCAGCAGCTTGAATCTTGGGGGCCACGAGCAGTACTTC. Translation: CASSLNLGGHEQYF.

The chain joins TRBV10-1 to TRBJ1-1, with D possibly being TRBD1 (5 bases). The CDR3 loop spans 14 amino acids. V gave up 0 bases and J gave up 5 bases, with 10 bases separating them. Looked up from germline, CDR1 is WNHNN and CDR2 is SYGVQD (reference sequence). The CDR3 DNA reads as TGCGCCAGCAGTGAGTCCCCCGGGGGAACTGAAGCTTTCTTT. Protein product: CASSESPGGTEAFF.

The chain uses TRBV7-2 and TRBJ1-2; D perhaps matches TRBD1 (5 bases). The CDR3 has 17 amino acids. V was cut by 1 base and J by 4 bases, with 19 bases left in between. From germline, CDR1 is SGHTA and CDR2 FQGNSA. The CDR3 region has the DNA TGTGCCAGCAGCTTAGTTTGGGGTGGGGGGTCCCGCTATGGCTACACCTTC. This encodes CASSLVWGGGSRYGYTF.

The count of this clone is one. The V and J genes are TRBV3-1 (or the pseudogene TRBV3-2) and TRBJ1-4, with 7 bases that match TRBD1. Per the germline V gene, CDR1 is LGHDT and CDR2 is YNNKEL (reference sequence). The CDR3 has 14 residues. The J segment lost 8 bases and the V segment lost 4 bases, leaving 7 bases of the junction unmatched. CDR3 DNA: TGTGCCAGCAGCCGTAGACAGGGTGGGGAAAAACTGTTTTTT. Protein sequence: CASSRRQGGEKLFF.